This T cell receptor (beta chain) was recovered during a study of cytomegalovirus exposure and HLA in healthy donors. From germline, CDR1 is MNHEY and CDR2 SVGAGI. V was trimmed by 10 bases and J by 4 bases, leaving 17 bases between them. This CDR3 is 14 amino acids long. This clone was observed a single time. Antigen specificity is unknown. The repertoire was sequenced with immunoSEQ multiplex PCR; TCRdb's copy has only in-frame clones and lacks some. The repertoire has around 200,000 clones, roughly 81% of them found once; the top ten carry 1% to 1.5%. The study, taken as a whole, reports: First-cohort TCR clusters tended to co-occur in the roughly 130 validation repertoires, a later analysis found. Among TCR beta chains, those listed as cytomegalovirus-associated numbered over 150. Specificity of a few CMV-associated chains for CMV antigens was verified in vitro. Cytomegalovirus status, reportedly, was diagnosed with high specificity and sensitivity by the classifier.

V gene TRBV6-5 combines with J gene TRBJ1-3, with D possibly matching TRBD1 (6 bases). This sequence was found in a woman in her 30s in good health and CMV-seronegative. Input material: PBMCs. DNA of the CDR3: TGTGCCACCCAGGGTAGGGGGAAAGGAAACACCATATATTTT. It codes for CATQGRGKGNTIYF.